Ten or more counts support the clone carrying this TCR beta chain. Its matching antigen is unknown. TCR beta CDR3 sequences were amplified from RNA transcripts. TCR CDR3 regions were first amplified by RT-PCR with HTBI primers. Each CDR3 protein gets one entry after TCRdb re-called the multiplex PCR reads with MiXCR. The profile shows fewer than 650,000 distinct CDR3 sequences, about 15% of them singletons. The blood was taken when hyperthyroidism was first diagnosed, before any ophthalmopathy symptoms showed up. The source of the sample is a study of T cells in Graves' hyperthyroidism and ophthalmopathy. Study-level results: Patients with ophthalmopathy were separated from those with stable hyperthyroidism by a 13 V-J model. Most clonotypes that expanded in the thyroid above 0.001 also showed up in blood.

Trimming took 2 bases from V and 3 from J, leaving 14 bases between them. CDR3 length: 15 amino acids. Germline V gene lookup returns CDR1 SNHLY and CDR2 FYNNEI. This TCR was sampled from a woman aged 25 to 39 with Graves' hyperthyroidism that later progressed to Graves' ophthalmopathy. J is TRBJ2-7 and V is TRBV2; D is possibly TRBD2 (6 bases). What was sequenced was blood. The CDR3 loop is CASSESPGSSYEQYF. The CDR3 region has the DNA TGTGCCAGCAGTGAATCCCCCGGGAGTAGCTACGAGCAGTACTTC.